The 7 T cell receptor beta chains given below trace back to one sample, sequenced in a study of T-cell reconstitution after alpha-beta-depleted transplantation in children. Preparation of the TCRbeta library involved a method that used unique molecular identifiers. A single record per CDR3 protein comes from TCRdb applying MiXCR to the PCR reads. Of a few hundred thousand distinct CDR3 sequences in the sample, 10% to 15% were seen once. Sample: PBMCs, mostly from graft donor cells, taken 360 days after TCRalphabeta/CD19-depleted stem cell transplant. Every receptor here comes from a male patient between 5 and 17 years old who had a stem cell transplant for acute myeloid leukemia, so the T cells may come from the graft donor.

J is TRBJ2-3 and V is TRBV28; D might be TRBD1 (6 bases). V lost 10 bases, J lost 0 bases, and 17 bases lay in between. Germline V gene data show CDR1 as MDHEN and CDR2 as SYDVKM. The CDR3 loop spans 15 amino acids. The CDR3 bases are TGTGCCATCTTAAACCCGGGACAAAGCACAGATACGCAGTATTTT. This encodes CAILNPGQSTDTQYF.

A few counts support this clonotype. The CDR3 DNA reads as TGTGCCAGCAGCGGTGAGGGCCTTAGCTCCTACAATGAGCAGTTCTTC. Its translation: CASSGEGLSSYNEQFF. The chain joins TRBV11-2 to TRBJ2-1, with D possibly matching TRBD2 (5 bases). The CDR3 is 16 amino acids. CDR1 and CDR2 from the germline V gene are SGHAT and FQNNGV. Trimming stripped 5 bases from V and 0 bases from J, with 14 bases between.

The J gene is TRBJ2-7, the V gene TRBV29-1; 10 bases line up with TRBD1. The CDR3 runs to 12 residues. V was pared by 6 bases and J by 7 bases, with 6 bases of the junction left unmatched. Germline lookup yields CDR1 SQVTM and CDR2 ANQGSEA. The chain's CDR3 is CSVGTGVGEQYF. The CDR3 region has the DNA TGCAGCGTGGGGACAGGGGTTGGGGAGCAGTACTTC.

This clonotype has only a few counts. This chain uses TRBV12-3 or TRBV12-4 with TRBJ2-1; unclear D gene. The CDR3 totals 12 residues. Trimming cost V 8 bases and J 5 bases, with 10 bases left between them. CDR3 sequence: CASFARNNEQFF. In DNA, the CDR3 is TGTGCCAGCTTCGCCAGGAACAATGAGCAGTTCTTC.

The J gene is TRBJ2-5, the V gene TRBV15, with TRBD2 matching over 7 bases. The trim removed 0 bases at V and 4 bases at J, leaving 2 bases unmatched. CDR3 length: 14 amino acids. Germline-derived CDR1 and CDR2 are LNHNV and YYDKDF (reference sequence). The CDR3: CATSRDWEGETQYF. The CDR3, as DNA: TGTGCCACCAGCAGAGATTGGGAGGGAGAGACCCAGTACTTC.

The chain links TRBV9 to TRBJ2-7; D gene unclear. Trimming pared 4 bases from V and 1 base from J, leaving 6 bases between. In germline, CDR1 is SGDLS, CDR2 YYNGEE. This CDR3 is built from 12 residues. CDR3 residues: CASSRNSYEQYF. The CDR3 nucleotides are TGTGCCAGCAGCCGTAATTCCTACGAGCAGTACTTC.

This clonotype was seen at least ten times. This sequence joins TRBV12-3 or TRBV12-4 and TRBJ2-3, with TRBD2 matching over 10 bases. The CDR3 spans 15 residues. Trimming removed 4 bases from V and 4 bases from J; junction bases left unmatched: 5. The DNA of the CDR3 is TGTGCCAGCAGTTCGGGACTAGCGAGGCCAGATACGCAGTATTTT. It yields the protein CASSSGLARPDTQYF.